These 21 T cell receptor beta chains were all obtained from the same sample, sequenced in a study of CD8 T cells in Susac syndrome. RNA in amounts of about 0.45 to 1 ug was reverse transcribed with random hexamers. TCRdb redid the calling of the immunoSEQ multiplex PCR reads with MiXCR, one entry per CDR3 protein. The data contain 180,000 or so distinct CDR3 sequences, around 94% of them singletons. The sequencing input was CD4+ T cells from PBMCs. Receptors were obtained from a human donor in good health.

The chain links TRBV5-1 to TRBJ2-3, with D perhaps matching TRBD1 (6 bases). This CDR3 is built from 15 residues. Germline V CDR1 and CDR2: SGHRS, YFSETQ. V was clipped by 2 bases and J by 0 bases, with 10 bases between them. The CDR3, as DNA: TGCGCCAGCAGCTTACAGGGTACGAGCACAGATACGCAGTATTTT. Translation: CASSLQGTSTDTQYF.

This chain joins TRBV4-3 and TRBJ2-5; 7 bases map to TRBD2. Germline-derived CDR1 and CDR2 are LGHNA and YSLEER. V was pared by 1 base and J by 1 base, with 3 bases of the junction left unmatched. This CDR3 region has 15 residues. The DNA for the CDR3 is TGCGCCAGCAGCCAAGGGGGGAGGGGCCAAGAGACCCAGTACTTC. As protein: CASSQGGRGQETQYF.

The table lists this clonotype with a count of one. Here the CDR3 reads CASSYGSTSGFSDTQYF. The CDR3 DNA sequence: TGTGCCAGCAGTTACGGGTCGACTAGCGGTTTTTCAGATACGCAGTATTTT. The chain is built from TRBV6-5 and TRBJ2-3; 9 positions match TRBD2. The CDR3 contains 17 residues. The V segment lost 2 bases and the J segment 4 bases; nucleotides outside the gene matches: 10. Germline V gives CDR1 MNHEY, CDR2 SVGAGI.

The rearrangement uses TRBV4-2 and TRBJ2-3; possibly TRBD1 for D (6 bases). Looked up from germline, CDR1 is LGHNA and CDR2 is YNFKEQ. The ends were cut back, 4 bases at V and 2 bases at J, with 13 bases in the middle. The CDR3 is 15 residues long. The CDR3 sequence is CASSPSRDITDTQYF. In nucleotides, the CDR3 is TGTGCCAGCAGCCCGTCCCGGGACATCACAGATACGCAGTATTTT.

This clonotype was observed a handful of times. This chain uses TRBV27 with TRBJ2-7; 7 positions match TRBD1. The germline CDR1 and CDR2 sequences are MNHEY and SMNVEV (reference sequence). The CDR3 runs 14 residues. J gave up 2 bases and V 3 bases, and 4 bases lay outside the gene matches. CDR3 sequence: CASSFAQGAYEQYF. The CDR3 DNA follows: TGTGCCAGCAGTTTTGCTCAGGGGGCCTACGAGCAGTACTTC.

J is TRBJ2-7 and V is TRBV20-1, with D possibly TRBD2 on 7 matching bases. The CDR3 spans 13 residues. The germline V and J ends were trimmed by 2 bases and 2 bases, with 10 bases remaining between them. The germline CDR1 and CDR2 sequences are DFQATT and SNEGSKA (reference sequence). CDR3 loop: CSARYGGPYEQYF. CDR3 sequence (DNA): TGCAGTGCTAGATACGGGGGGCCCTACGAGCAGTACTTC.

V and J are TRBV6-6 and TRBJ2-7; 10 bases are a match to TRBD2. The CDR3 spans 16 residues. The junction had 12 bases not matched to a gene; V was cut back by 7 bases and J by 3 bases. Per the germline V gene, CDR1 is MNHNY and CDR2 is SVGAGI (reference sequence). The CDR3 DNA is TGTGCCAGCACCACTGTACGGACTAGCGGTATCTACGAGCAGTACTTC. It translates to CASTTVRTSGIYEQYF.

CDR3 region: CASNRQANEKLFF. The DNA for the CDR3 is TGTGCCAGCAACAGACAGGCTAATGAAAAACTGTTTTTT. V usage is TRBV28 and J usage is TRBJ1-4; TRBD1 is a possible D gene (6 bases). Germline V gives CDR1 MDHEN, CDR2 SYDVKM. V lost 7 bases and J 3 bases, leaving 9 bases between the germline ends. The CDR3 length is 13 residues.

This clonotype was recorded once. Here the CDR3 reads CASSQAQTSHYEQYF. In nucleotides, the CDR3 is TGTGCCAGCAGCCAAGCCCAAACTTCGCATTACGAGCAGTACTTC. The chain has TRBV3-1 and TRBJ2-7, with no clear D. Germline V gene lookup returns CDR1 LGHDT and CDR2 YNNKEL (reference sequence). V dropped 1 base and J dropped 4 bases, with 14 bases sitting between them. The CDR3 consists of 15 residues.

This clonotype was picked up one time. J is TRBJ2-5 and V is TRBV27, with 7 bases matching TRBD1. V was pared by 2 bases and J by 10 bases, with 10 bases of the junction left unmatched. Germline CDR1 and CDR2: MNHEY and SMNVEV (reference sequence). The length of the CDR3 is 14 residues. The CDR3 is CASSLRQGTVGQYF. In DNA form, the CDR3 reads TGTGCCAGCAGTTTAAGACAGGGTACTGTCGGCCAGTACTTC.

The chain has TRBV18 and TRBJ1-5, with D possibly being TRBD1 (5 bases). Trimming pared 3 bases from V and 5 bases from J, leaving 8 bases between. The length of the CDR3 is 13 residues. The V gene's germline CDR1 is KGHSH and CDR2 LQKENI. Here the CDR3 reads CASSPQGDQPQHF. The CDR3 DNA is TGTGCCAGCTCACCGCAGGGAGATCAGCCCCAGCATTTT.

The CDR3 DNA reads as TGTGCCAGCAGTTACTCGAGCAGTTCCTACGAGCAGTACTTC. Protein sequence: CASSYSSSSYEQYF. The chain recombines TRBV6-5 with TRBJ2-7; D ambiguous. This CDR3 has 14 residues. Germline V CDR1 and CDR2: MNHEY, SVGAGI. The V end lost 0 bases, the J end lost 1 base, and 7 bases lay between the germline ends.

This chain links TRBV6-5 with TRBJ1-5; 12 bases match TRBD1. V shed 6 bases and J 5 bases; nucleotides not matched to a gene: 5. Germline lookup yields CDR1 MNHEY and CDR2 SVGAGI. CDR3 length: 15 residues. In nucleotides, the CDR3 is TGTGCCAGCAGCCGGGGACAGGGGGCTTATCAGCCCCAGCATTTT. It encodes CASSRGQGAYQPQHF.

The CDR3 sequence: CAGRDRSSNTEAFF. The DNA for the CDR3 is TGTGCCGGCCGGGACAGGTCTTCGAACACTGAAGCTTTCTTT. J is TRBJ1-1 and V is TRBV6-2 or TRBV6-3, with TRBD1 matching over 8 bases. Germline values: CDR1 MNHEY, CDR2 SVGEGT. The CDR3 totals 14 residues. J was trimmed by 1 base and V by 11 bases; bases with no gene match: 9.

The chain has TRBV7-9 and TRBJ2-1; TRBD1 might be the D (7 bases). Germline CDR1 and CDR2: SEHNR and FQNEAQ (reference sequence). V lost 4 bases, J lost 4 bases, and 20 bases lay in between. The CDR3 has 17 amino acids. The CDR3 region is CASSSPVKGAGYNEQFF. CDR3 DNA sequence: TGTGCCAGCAGCTCCCCGGTGAAGGGGGCGGGGTACAATGAGCAGTTCTTC.

V and J are TRBV29-1 and TRBJ1-3, with D perhaps TRBD1 (6 bases). CDR1 is SQVTM, CDR2 ANQGSEA, per germline. V was pared by 6 bases and J by 1 base, with 10 bases between. This CDR3 spans 13 amino acids. The CDR3 DNA follows: TGCAGCGTAAAGACAGGATCTGGAAACACCATATATTTT. This gives the protein CSVKTGSGNTIYF.

The V call is TRBV12-5, the J call TRBJ1-2; perhaps TRBD1 as D (5 bases). CDR3 length equals 12 residues. Germline CDR1 reads LGHNT; CDR2 reads FRNRAP. Trimming cost V 8 bases and J 4 bases, with 11 bases left between them. CDR3 protein: CASSGHSYGYTF. For the CDR3, the DNA is TGTGCTAGTTCAGGACATAGCTATGGCTACACCTTC.

The V gene is TRBV3-1, the J gene TRBJ1-1; D perhaps matches TRBD1 (6 bases). The V gene lost 3 bases and the J gene lost 0 bases, with 8 bases spanning the gap. This CDR3 contains 14 residues. Germline CDR1 LGHDT, CDR2 YNNKEL (reference sequence). CDR3 residues: CASSQQGMNTEAFF. As DNA, the CDR3 is TGTGCCAGCAGCCAGCAGGGGATGAACACTGAAGCTTTCTTT.

J is TRBJ2-3 and V is TRBV29-1, with D possibly TRBD1 on 5 matching bases. Trimming cost V 4 bases and J 8 bases, with 16 bases left between them. This CDR3 spans 13 amino acids. Germline-derived CDR1 and CDR2 are SQVTM and ANQGSEA. The CDR3 loop is CSVVGGSQGTQYF. CDR3 nucleotides: TGCAGCGTTGTCGGCGGTTCCCAGGGTACGCAGTATTTT.

This rearrangement joins TRBV29-1 to TRBJ1-2, with TRBD1 as a possible D gene (5 bases). V lost 1 base to trimming and J lost 7 bases, with 13 bases between them. Germline V gives CDR1 SQVTM, CDR2 ANQGSEA. The CDR3 has 13 amino acids. CDR3: CSVEANSRGGYTF. The CDR3 DNA reads as TGCAGCGTTGAAGCTAATTCGAGGGGTGGCTACACCTTC.

This chain joins TRBV7-2 and TRBJ2-3; TRBD2 matches 11 bases. The CDR3 contains 16 residues. V was pared by 1 base and J by 4 bases, with 4 bases of the junction left unmatched. Germline assignment: CDR1 SGHTA and CDR2 FQGNSA. The CDR3 sequence is CASSLGSGGASDTQYF. The CDR3 DNA reads TGTGCCAGCAGCTTAGGTAGCGGGGGGGCTTCAGATACGCAGTATTTT.